This note documents a single T cell receptor beta chain sequence. Its matching antigen is unknown. This entry is derived from a study of T-cell reconstitution after alpha-beta-depleted transplantation in children. This CDR3 contains 13 residues. Trimming removed 8 bases at V and 3 bases at J, with 10 bases between. Germline CDR1 reads MDHEN; CDR2 reads SYDVKM. Unique molecular identifiers were incorporated into the prepared TCRbeta library. Each CDR3 protein gets one entry after TCRdb re-called the PCR reads with MiXCR. This table holds hundreds of thousands of distinct CDR3 sequences, 20% to 30% found once. Study results and caveats: One year post-transplant, T-cell counts and diversity were largely derived from T cells produced anew. About two months after transplant, alpha-beta T cells reportedly came from several hundred expanded graft clones.

This sequence was found in a female patient aged 2-15 years who had a stem cell transplant for congenital amegakaryocytic thrombocytopenia, so the T cells may come from the graft donor. The rearrangement uses TRBV28 and TRBJ2-2, with no clear D. Specimen: PBMCs, mostly from graft donor cells, collected 360 days after TCRalphabeta/CD19-depleted stem cell transplant. The CDR3 here is CASRRHDTGELFF. As DNA, the CDR3 is TGTGCCAGCCGACGGCACGACACCGGGGAGCTGTTTTTT.